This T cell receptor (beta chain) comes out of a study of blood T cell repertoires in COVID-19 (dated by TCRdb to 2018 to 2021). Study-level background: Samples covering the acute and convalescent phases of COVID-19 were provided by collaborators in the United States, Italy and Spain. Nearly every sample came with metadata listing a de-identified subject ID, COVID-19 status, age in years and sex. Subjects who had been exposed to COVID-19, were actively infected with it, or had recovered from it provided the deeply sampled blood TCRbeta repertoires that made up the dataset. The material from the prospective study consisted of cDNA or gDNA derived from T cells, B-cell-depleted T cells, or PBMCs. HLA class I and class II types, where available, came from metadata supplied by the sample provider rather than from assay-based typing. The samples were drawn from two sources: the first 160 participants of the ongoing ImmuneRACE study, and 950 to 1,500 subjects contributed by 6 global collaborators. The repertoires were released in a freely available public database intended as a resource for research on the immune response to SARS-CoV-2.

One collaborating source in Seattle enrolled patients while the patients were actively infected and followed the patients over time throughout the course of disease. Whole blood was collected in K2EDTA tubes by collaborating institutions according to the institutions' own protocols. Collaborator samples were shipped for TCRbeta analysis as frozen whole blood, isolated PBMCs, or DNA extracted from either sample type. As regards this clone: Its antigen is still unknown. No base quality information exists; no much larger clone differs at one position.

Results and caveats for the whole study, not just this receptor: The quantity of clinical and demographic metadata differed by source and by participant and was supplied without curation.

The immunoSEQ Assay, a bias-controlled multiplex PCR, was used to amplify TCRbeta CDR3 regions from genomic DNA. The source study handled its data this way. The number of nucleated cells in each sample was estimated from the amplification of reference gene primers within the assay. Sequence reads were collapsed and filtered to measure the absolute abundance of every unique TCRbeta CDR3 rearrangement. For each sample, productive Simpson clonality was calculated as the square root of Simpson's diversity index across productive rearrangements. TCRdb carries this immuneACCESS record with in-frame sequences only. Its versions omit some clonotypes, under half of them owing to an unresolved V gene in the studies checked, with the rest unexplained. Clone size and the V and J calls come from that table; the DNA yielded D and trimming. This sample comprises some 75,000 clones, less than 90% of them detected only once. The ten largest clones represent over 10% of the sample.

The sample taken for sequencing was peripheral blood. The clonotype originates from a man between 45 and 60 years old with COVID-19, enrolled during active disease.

The DNA reads TGTGCCAGCAGCGTAGACGGGGGGGCATACGAGCAGTACTTC. Its product reads: CASSVDGGAYEQYF. The chain employs TRBV9 and TRBJ2-7, and TRBD2 aligns with 8 junction nucleotides. CDR1 and CDR2 are drawn from the germline V gene: SGDLS, YYNGEE. The cysteine opens and the phenylalanine closes a CDR3 of 14 amino acids. Only CDR3 DNA remains: 42 bases, in frame from the first base. V is cut back by 0 bases and J by 4 bases, with 3 bases in the junction unmatched.